This entry describes one T cell receptor beta chain. Its antigen is unknown. The record originates from a study of a mutant IDH1 vaccine in newly diagnosed glioma. Across the whole study: Treated patients, roughly 62% male and approximately 38% female, averaged 40.4 years of age. Most patients had radiochemotherapy with temozolomide before enrollment; others had one alone. General study points: Apparently, pseudoprogression bore no relation to changes among the top peripheral T cell clonotypes.

The data were produced by immunoSEQ multiplex PCR, yet TCRdb's version contains in-frame clones alone and is incomplete. The sample consists of about 64,000 clones, 65% to 75% of them appearing once. CDR3 length: 15 amino acids. With V trimmed by 1 base and J by 3 bases, 2 bases remained unmatched. Per germline, CDR1 SGHVS and CDR2 FQNEAQ. Time point noted: week 35, safety follow-up. A single vaccine dose contained 300 ug of mutant IDH1 20-mer peptide, and topical imiquimod was used with it. Sample: PBMCs, taken from a glioma patient whose treatment included an IDH1 peptide vaccine. The receptor was isolated from a middle-aged man with glioma. The chain links TRBV7-8 to TRBJ2-1, with 8 bases identical to TRBD2. CDR3 amino acids: CASSLVLADYNEQFF. The CDR3, as DNA: TGTGCCAGCAGCTTAGTACTAGCGGACTACAATGAGCAGTTCTTC. Full variable domain (remainder filled in from reference TRBV7-8 and TRBJ2-1): GAGVSQSPRYKVAKRGQDVALRCDPISGHVSLFWYQQALGQGPEFLTYFQNEAQLDKSGLPSDRFFAERPEGSVSTLKIQRTQQEDSAVYLCASSLVLADYNEQFFGPGTRLTVL.